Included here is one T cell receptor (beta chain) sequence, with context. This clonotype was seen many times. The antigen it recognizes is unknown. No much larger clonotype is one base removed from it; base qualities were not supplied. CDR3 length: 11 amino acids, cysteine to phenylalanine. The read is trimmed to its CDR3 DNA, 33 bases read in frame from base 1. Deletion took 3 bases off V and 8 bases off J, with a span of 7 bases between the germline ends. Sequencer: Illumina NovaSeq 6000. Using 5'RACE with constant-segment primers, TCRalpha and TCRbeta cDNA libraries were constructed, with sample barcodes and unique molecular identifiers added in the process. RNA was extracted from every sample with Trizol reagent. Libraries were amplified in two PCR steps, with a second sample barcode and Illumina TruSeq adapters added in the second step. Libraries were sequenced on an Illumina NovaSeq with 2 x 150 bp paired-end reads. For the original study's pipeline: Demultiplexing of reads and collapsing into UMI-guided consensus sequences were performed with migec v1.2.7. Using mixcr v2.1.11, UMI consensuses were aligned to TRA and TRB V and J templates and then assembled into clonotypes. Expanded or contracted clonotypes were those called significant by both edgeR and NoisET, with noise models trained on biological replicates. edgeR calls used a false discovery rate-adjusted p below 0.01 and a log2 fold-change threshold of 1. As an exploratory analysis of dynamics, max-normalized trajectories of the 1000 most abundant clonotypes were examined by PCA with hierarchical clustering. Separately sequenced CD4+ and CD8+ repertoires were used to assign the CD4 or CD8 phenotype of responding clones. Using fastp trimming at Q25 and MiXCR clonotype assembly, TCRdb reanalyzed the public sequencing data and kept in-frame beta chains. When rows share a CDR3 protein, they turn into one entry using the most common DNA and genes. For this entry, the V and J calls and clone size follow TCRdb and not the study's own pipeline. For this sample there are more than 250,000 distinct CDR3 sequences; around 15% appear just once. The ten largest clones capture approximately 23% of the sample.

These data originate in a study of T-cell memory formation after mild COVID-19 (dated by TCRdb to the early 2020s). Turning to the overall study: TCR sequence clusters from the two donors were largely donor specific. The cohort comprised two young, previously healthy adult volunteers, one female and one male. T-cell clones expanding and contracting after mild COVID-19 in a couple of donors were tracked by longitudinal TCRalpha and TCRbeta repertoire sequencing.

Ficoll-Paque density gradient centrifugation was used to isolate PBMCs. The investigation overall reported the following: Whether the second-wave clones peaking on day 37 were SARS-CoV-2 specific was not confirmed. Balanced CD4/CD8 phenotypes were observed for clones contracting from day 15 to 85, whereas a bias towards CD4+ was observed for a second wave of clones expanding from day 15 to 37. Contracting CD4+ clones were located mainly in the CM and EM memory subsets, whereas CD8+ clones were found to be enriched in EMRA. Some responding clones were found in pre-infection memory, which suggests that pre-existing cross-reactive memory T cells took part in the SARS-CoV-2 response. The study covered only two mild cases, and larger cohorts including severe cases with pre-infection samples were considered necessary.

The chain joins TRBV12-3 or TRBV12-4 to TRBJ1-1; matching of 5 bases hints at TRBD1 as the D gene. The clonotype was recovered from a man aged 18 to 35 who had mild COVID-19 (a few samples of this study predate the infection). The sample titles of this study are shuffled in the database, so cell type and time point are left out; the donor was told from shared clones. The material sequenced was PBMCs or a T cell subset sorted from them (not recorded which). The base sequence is TGTGCCAGCAGTTTCGGGACGGAAGCTTTCTTT. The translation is CASSFGTEAFF.